This T cell receptor (beta chain) was observed in a study of technical replicates of blood from a few donors (dated by TCRdb to about 2017). Points on this clone: No antigen is known for it. Base qualities were left out, and no much larger clone turns up one base away.

Libraries were built with the immunoSEQ multiplex PCR assay. TCRdb stores this immuneACCESS table with in-frame sequences only. Part of the clones is absent; in the studies checked, under half of the shortfall reflects unresolved V genes, and no reason is known for the rest. The table for this sample lists some 76,000 clones; over 95% of them were counted only once. The biggest ten clones account for approximately 0.2% of the sample. The CDR3 measures 14 amino acids from cysteine to phenylalanine. CDR3 DNA is the only sequence kept; it has 42 bases, read in frame from the first base. Trimming takes 3 bases from V and 4 bases from J, and the germline ends sit 10 bases apart. The germline V gene yields SGDLS for CDR1 and YYNGEE for CDR2.

The TCR originated in a human donor in good health. The chain was built from TRBV9 and TRBJ1-4; TRBD1 is possibly the D segment (6 matching bases). The sample was T cells isolated from PBMCs. CDR3 sequence: CASSAGQYNEKLFF. In nucleotide form, the sequence is TGTGCCAGCAGCGCTGGACAGTATAATGAAAAACTGTTTTTT.